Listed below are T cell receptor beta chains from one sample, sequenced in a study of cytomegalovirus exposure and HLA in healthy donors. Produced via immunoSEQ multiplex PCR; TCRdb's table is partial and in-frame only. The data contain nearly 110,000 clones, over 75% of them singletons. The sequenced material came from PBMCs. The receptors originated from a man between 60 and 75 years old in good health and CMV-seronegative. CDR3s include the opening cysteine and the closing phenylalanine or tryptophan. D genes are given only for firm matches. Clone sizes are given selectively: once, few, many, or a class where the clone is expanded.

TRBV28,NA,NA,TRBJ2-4,CASRSAGTSALAKNIQYF,TGTGCCAGCAGATCCGCCGGGACATCGGCCCTAGCCAAAAACATTCAGTACTTC
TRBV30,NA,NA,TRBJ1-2,CAWKWGQGLGYTF,TGTGCCTGGAAGTGGGGGCAGGGCCTTGGCTACACCTTC
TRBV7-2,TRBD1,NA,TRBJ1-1,CASRLSGQGRKGTEAFF,TGTGCCAGCAGATTATCGGGACAGGGGAGGAAAGGCACTGAAGCTTTCTTT
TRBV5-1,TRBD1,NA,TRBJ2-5,CASSLGTGGQETQYF,TGCGCCAGCAGCCTGGGGACAGGGGGCCAAGAGACCCAGTACTTC
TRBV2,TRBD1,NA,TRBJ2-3,CASSKPPTGGFTDTQYF,TGTGCCAGCAGTAAACCCCCCACAGGGGGTTTCACAGATACGCAGTATTTT
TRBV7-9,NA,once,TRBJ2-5,CASSSSETQYF,TGTGCCAGCAGTTCTTCTGAGACCCAGTACTTC
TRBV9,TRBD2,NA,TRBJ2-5,CASSVVGSGGQETQYF,TGTGCCAGCAGCGTAGTGGGTAGCGGGGGCCAAGAGACCCAGTACTTC
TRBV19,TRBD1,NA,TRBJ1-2,CASRSTGSYGYTF,TGTGCCAGTAGATCGACAGGGAGCTATGGCTACACCTTC
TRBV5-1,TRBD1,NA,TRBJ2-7,CASSGSGQAYEQYF,TGCGCCAGCAGCGGGTCGGGACAGGCTTACGAGCAGTACTTC
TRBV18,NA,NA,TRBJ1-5,CASSPGAGHQPQHF,TGTGCCAGCTCACCGGGGGCAGGGCATCAGCCCCAGCATTTT
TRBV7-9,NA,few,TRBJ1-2,CASSPALRNYGYTF,TGTGCCAGCAGCCCCGCCCTACGGAACTATGGCTACACCTTC
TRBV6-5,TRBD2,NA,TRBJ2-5,CASSYLSGLATQYF,TGTGCCAGCAGTTACCTATCCGGACTAGCAACCCAGTACTTC
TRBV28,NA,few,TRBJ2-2,CASSFAVRGGTGELFF,TGTGCCAGCAGTTTTGCGGTTAGGGGGGGCACCGGGGAGCTGTTTTTT
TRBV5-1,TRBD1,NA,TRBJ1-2,CASSRQGNYGYTF,TGCGCCAGCAGCCGACAGGGCAACTATGGCTACACCTTC
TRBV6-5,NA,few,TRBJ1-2,CASKQGNYGYTF,TGTGCCAGCAAGCAGGGGAACTATGGCTACACCTTC
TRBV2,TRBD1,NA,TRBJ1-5,CASSERDRNQPQHF,TGTGCCAGCAGTGAACGGGACAGAAATCAGCCCCAGCATTTT
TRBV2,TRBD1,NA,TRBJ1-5,CASSQGVNQPQHF,TGTGCCAGCAGTCAGGGGGTGAATCAGCCCCAGCATTTT
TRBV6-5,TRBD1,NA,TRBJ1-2,CASSSGQGRSYTF,TGTGCCAGCAGTTCGGGACAGGGGCGAAGCTACACCTTC
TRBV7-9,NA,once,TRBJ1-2,CSSSLGRDGYTF,TGTTCCAGCAGCTTAGGGCGGGACGGCTACACCTTC
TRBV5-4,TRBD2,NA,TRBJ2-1,CASSLAGTSGEVEQFF,TGTGCCAGCAGCCTGGCCGGGACTAGCGGGGAGGTTGAGCAGTTCTTC
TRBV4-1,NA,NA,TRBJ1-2,CASSIFRYGYTF,TGCGCCAGCAGCATTTTCAGGTATGGCTACACCTTC
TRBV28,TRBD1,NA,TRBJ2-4,CASSFDDRGRQNIQYF,TGTGCCAGCAGTTTTGACGACAGGGGGCGGCAAAACATTCAGTACTTC
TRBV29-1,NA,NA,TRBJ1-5,CSVSSGVGQPQHF,TGCAGCGTGTCCTCAGGGGTGGGTCAGCCCCAGCATTTT
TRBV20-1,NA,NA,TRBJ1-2,CSAVLGYGYTF,TGCAGTGCTGTTCTCGGCTATGGCTACACCTTC
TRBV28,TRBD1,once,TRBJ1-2,CASSLTGRVGYGYTF,TGTGCCAGCAGTCTGACAGGGAGAGTGGGATATGGCTACACCTTC
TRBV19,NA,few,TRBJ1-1,CASRKAGDKRDTEAFF,TGTGCCAGCAGAAAGGCGGGGGACAAGCGGGACACTGAAGCTTTCTTT
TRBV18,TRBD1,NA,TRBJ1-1,CASSNNPGTGKEAFF,TGTGCCAGCTCGAACAACCCCGGGACAGGAAAAGAAGCTTTCTTT
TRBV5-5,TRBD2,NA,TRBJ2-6,CASSLGSGGSGANVLTF,TGTGCCAGCAGCTTAGGTTCGGGGGGCTCTGGGGCCAACGTCCTGACTTTC
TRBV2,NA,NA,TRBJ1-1,CASNNHREGTEAFF,TGTGCCAGCAACAACCACAGGGAGGGCACTGAAGCTTTCTTT
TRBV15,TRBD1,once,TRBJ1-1,CATKPGQEFAEAFF,TGTGCCACCAAACCGGGACAGGAATTCGCTGAAGCTTTCTTT
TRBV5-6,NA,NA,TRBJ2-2,CASSLRGYTGELFF,TGTGCCAGCAGCTTGCGGGGTTACACCGGGGAGCTGTTTTTT
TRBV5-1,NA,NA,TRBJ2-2,CASSSPRGPNTGELFF,TGCGCCAGCAGCAGTCCCCGAGGGCCGAACACCGGGGAGCTGTTTTTT
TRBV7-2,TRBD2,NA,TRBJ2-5,CASSYQRGEQETQYF,TGTGCCAGCAGCTACCAGCGGGGGGAACAAGAGACCCAGTACTTC
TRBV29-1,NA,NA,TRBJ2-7,CSVGTYEQYF,TGCAGCGTTGGCACTTACGAGCAGTACTTC
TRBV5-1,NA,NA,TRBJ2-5,CASSLAGGETQYF,TGCGCCAGCAGCTTGGCCGGGGGAGAGACCCAGTACTTC
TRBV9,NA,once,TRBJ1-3,CASSPRPAGGNTIYF,TGTGCCAGCAGCCCCCGACCTGCGGGGGGAAACACCATATATTTT
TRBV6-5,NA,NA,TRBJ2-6,CASSYSRSSGANVLTF,TGTGCCAGCAGTTACTCGCGGAGCTCTGGGGCCAACGTCCTGACTTTC
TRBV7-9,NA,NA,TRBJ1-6,CASSPYGEGSPLHF,TGTGCCAGCAGCCCATACGGGGAAGGCTCACCCCTCCACTTT
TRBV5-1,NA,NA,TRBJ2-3,CASRPMGHGTDTQYF,TGCGCCAGCAGACCTATGGGGCATGGCACAGATACGCAGTATTTT
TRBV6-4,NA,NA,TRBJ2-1,CASSQDRSSYNEQFF,TGTGCCAGCAGTCAAGACAGAAGCTCCTACAATGAGCAGTTCTTC
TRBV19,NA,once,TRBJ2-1,CASSTPGGGVENEQFF,TGTGCCAGTAGTACCCCTGGAGGGGGGGTAGAAAATGAGCAGTTCTTC
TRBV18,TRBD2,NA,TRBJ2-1,CASSPPSRGGYEQFF,TGTGCCAGCTCACCACCGTCGCGGGGGGGCTATGAGCAGTTCTTC
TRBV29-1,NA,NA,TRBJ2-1,CSVEGPAGYNEQFF,TGCAGCGTTGAAGGGCCGGCGGGGTACAATGAGCAGTTCTTC
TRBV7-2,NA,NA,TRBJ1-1,CASSPPTDNTEAFF,TGTGCCAGCAGCCCCCCGACAGACAACACTGAAGCTTTCTTT
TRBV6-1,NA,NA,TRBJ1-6,CASSQGTNSPLHF,TGTGCCAGCAGTCAGGGTACAAATTCACCCCTCCACTTT
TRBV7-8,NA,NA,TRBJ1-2,CASSLVVQGGGYTF,TGTGCCAGCAGCTTAGTGGTCCAGGGTGGTGGCTACACCTTC
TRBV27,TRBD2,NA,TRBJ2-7,CASSLRTSGGANPYEQYF,TGTGCCAGCAGTTTACGTACTAGCGGGGGGGCCAATCCCTACGAGCAGTACTTC
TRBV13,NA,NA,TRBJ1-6,CASSIQQGRALHF,TGTGCCAGCAGCATACAACAGGGTCGGGCCCTCCACTTT
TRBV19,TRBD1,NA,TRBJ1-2,CASLRPGTDYGYTF,TGTGCCAGCCTAAGACCCGGGACAGACTATGGCTACACCTTC
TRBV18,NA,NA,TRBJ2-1,CASSPLTGRTYNEQFF,TGTGCCAGCTCACCACTTACAGGGCGAACCTACAATGAGCAGTTCTTC